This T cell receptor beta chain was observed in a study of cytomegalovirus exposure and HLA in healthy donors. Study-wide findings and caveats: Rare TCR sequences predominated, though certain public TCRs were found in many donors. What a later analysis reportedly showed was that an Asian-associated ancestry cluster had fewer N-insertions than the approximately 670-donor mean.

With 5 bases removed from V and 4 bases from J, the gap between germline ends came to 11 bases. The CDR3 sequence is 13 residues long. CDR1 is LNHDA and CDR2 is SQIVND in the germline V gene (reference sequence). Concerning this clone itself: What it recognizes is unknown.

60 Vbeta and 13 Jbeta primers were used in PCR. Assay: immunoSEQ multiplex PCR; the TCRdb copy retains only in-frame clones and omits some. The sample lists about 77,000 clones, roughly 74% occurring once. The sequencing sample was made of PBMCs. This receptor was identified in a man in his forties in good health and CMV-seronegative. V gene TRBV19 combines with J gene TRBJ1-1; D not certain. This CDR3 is CASSEVVSTEAFF. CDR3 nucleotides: TGTGCCAGTAGTGAGGTTGTGAGCACTGAAGCTTTCTTT.